The source of this TCR beta chain is a study of blood T cell repertoires in COVID-19. In germline, CDR1 is LNHNV, CDR2 YYDKDF (reference sequence). The length of the CDR3 is 15 residues. Trimming cost V 0 bases and J 5 bases, with 10 bases left between them. TCRdb's copy holds only in-frame clones and misses some; the assay was immunoSEQ multiplex PCR. The table shows over 50,000 clones, with 80% to 90% occurring only once. Sequenced sample: PBMCs or T cells enriched from blood (not recorded which). This chain links TRBV15 with TRBJ1-4; D unresolved. This clonotype was obtained from a woman in her thirties or forties with acute COVID-19. The CDR3 region is CATSRDLGENEKLFF. The DNA of the CDR3 is TGTGCCACCAGCAGAGATTTGGGAGAGAATGAAAAACTGTTTTTT.